This TCR beta chain was recorded in a study of OX40 agonist ivuxolimab in advanced cancers. Across the study: At doses from 0.01 to 10 mg/kg, patients were given intravenous ivuxolimab every 2 weeks. Melanoma, hepatocellular carcinoma, head and neck or renal cell cancer occurred in dose-escalation patients. Study observations and caveats: The study found among the lowest clonal expansion in partial responders at 0.1-3.0 mg/kg.

Autoimmune disease history or systemic immunosuppression meant exclusion. With V trimmed by 7 bases and J by 1 base, 4 bases remained unmatched. The CDR3 runs 15 residues. Germline V gives CDR1 MNHNS, CDR2 SASEGT. With respect to this clone: Its antigen is undetermined.

Assay used: immunoSEQ multiplex PCR; TCRdb lists only in-frame clones, some missing. The sample shows about 26,000 clones, around four fifths of them seen only once. Sample: CD4+ or CD8+ T cells sorted from blood, taken in a trial of the OX40 agonist ivuxolimab. This clonotype was sampled from an adult with an advanced solid tumor such as melanoma, head and neck, liver or kidney cancer. The chain combines TRBV6-1 with TRBJ2-5; 12 nucleotides agree with TRBD2. The CDR3 protein is CASNILAGGQETQYF. The CDR3, as DNA: TGTGCCAGCAACATACTAGCGGGGGGCCAAGAGACCCAGTACTTC.